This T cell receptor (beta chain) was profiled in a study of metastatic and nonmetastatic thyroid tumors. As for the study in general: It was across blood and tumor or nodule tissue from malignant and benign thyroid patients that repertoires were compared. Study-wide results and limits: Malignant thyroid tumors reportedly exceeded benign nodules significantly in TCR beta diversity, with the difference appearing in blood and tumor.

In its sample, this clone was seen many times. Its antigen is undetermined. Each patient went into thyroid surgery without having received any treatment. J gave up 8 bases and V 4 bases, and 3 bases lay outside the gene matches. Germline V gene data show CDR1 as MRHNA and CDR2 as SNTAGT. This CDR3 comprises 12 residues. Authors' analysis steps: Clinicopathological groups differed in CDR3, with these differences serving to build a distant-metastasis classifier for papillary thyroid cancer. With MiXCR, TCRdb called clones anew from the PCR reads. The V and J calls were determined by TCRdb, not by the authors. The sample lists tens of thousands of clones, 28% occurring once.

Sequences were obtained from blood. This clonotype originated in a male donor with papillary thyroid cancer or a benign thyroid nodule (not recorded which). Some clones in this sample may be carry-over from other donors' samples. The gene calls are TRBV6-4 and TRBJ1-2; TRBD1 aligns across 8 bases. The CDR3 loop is CASSGTGSGYTF. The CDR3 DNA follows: TGTGCCAGCAGTGGGACAGGGAGCGGCTACACCTTC.